One and the same sample provided the 26 T cell receptor beta chains below, sequenced in a study of Ad26.COV2.S vaccination and SARS-CoV-2 variants. Clones were sequenced by immunoSEQ multiplex PCR, and TCRdb holds only the in-frame ones, with some missing. The repertoire holds about 450,000 clones, with nearly 90% as singletons. Treatment given: about 20 received Ad26.COV2.S at low or high dose, single or two shots; about 5 received placebo; per-sample allocation not given. Sampling was done on day 63 after the first vaccine or placebo injection. Sequenced here: peripheral blood, sampled in a trial of Ad26.COV2.S vaccine versus placebo. Receptor source: a person between 18 and 65 years old who received the Ad26.COV2.S COVID-19 vaccine or a placebo.

V and J are TRBV6-5 and TRBJ2-2; no firm D call. Trimming left V 7 bases short and J 7 bases short, with 19 bases between. Germline CDR1 reads MNHEY; CDR2 reads SVGAGI. CDR3 length equals 15 residues. For the CDR3, the DNA is TGTGCCAGCATACCGCGCCCTATAGGTAACGGGGAGCTGTTTTTT. Encoded protein: CASIPRPIGNGELFF.

The genes are TRBV10-3 and TRBJ2-5, with 7 nucleotides matching TRBD2. J lost 4 bases, V lost 7 bases, and 3 bases had no gene match. Germline V gene lookup returns CDR1 ENHRY and CDR2 SYGVKD. The CDR3 spans 12 residues. CDR3 amino acids: CAITSGGETQYF. CDR3 bases: TGTGCCATCACGTCGGGAGGAGAGACCCAGTACTTC.

The chain employs TRBV15 and TRBJ1-5; D unresolved. V lost 0 bases to trimming and J lost 5 bases, with 14 bases between them. Germline V CDR1 and CDR2: LNHNV, YYDKDF (reference sequence). CDR3 length: 16 residues. CDR3 sequence reads: CATSRDLFPHYQPQHF. CDR3 DNA sequence: TGTGCCACCAGCAGAGATCTTTTTCCCCATTATCAGCCCCAGCATTTT. Full variable domain (remainder filled in from reference TRBV15 and TRBJ1-5): DAMVIQNPRYQVTQFGKPVTLSCSQTLNHNVMYWYQQKSSQAPKLLFHYYDKDFNNEADTPDNFQSRRPNTSFCFLDIRSPGLGDTAMYLCATSRDLFPHYQPQHFGDGTRLSIL.

The chain links TRBV7-8 to TRBJ2-1; D unclear. This CDR3 region has 13 residues. The germline V gene encodes CDR1 SGHVS and CDR2 FQNEAQ. The V end lost 4 bases, the J end lost 8 bases, and 12 bases lay between the germline ends. CDR3 nucleotide sequence: TGTGCCAGCAGCTCTCTAGTTAGGGATGAGCAGTTCTTC. It yields the protein CASSSLVRDEQFF. The whole variable domain, filled in from reference TRBV7-8 and TRBJ2-1, reads GAGVSQSPRYKVAKRGQDVALRCDPISGHVSLFWYQQALGQGPEFLTYFQNEAQLDKSGLPSDRFFAERPEGSVSTLKIQRTQQEDSAVYLCASSSLVRDEQFFGPGTRLTVL.

The chain has TRBV10-3 and TRBJ2-1; 10 positions agree with TRBD1. After removal of 6 bases from V and 9 bases from J, the junction contained 11 bases not matched to a gene. Germline V gene sequence: CDR1 ENHRY, CDR2 SYGVKD. The CDR3 runs 15 residues. The chain's CDR3 is CAIRPFDRGQGEQFF. The CDR3 nucleotides read TGTGCCATCAGGCCTTTCGACAGGGGGCAGGGTGAGCAGTTCTTC.

The chain uses TRBV7-2 and TRBJ2-5; 10 bases line up with TRBD1. Trimming cost V 1 base and J 5 bases; bases outside gene matches: 7. Looked up from germline, CDR1 is SGHTA and CDR2 is FQGNSA. This CDR3 is built from 16 residues. The CDR3 loop is CASSLVDRGLLETQYF. The CDR3 bases are TGTGCCAGCAGCTTAGTAGACAGGGGGCTTTTGGAGACCCAGTACTTC.

V gene TRBV7-2 combines with J gene TRBJ2-1; D not certain. This CDR3 contains 14 residues. V gave up 4 bases and J gave up 15 bases, with 22 bases separating them. CDR1 and CDR2 (germline): SGHTA, FQGNSA. The CDR3: CASSSPNPDSMSFF. Here the CDR3 DNA reads TGTGCCAGCAGCTCACCCAACCCGGATAGCATGTCGTTCTTC. Using reference TRBV7-2 and TRBJ2-1 for the parts outside the CDR3, the full variable domain is GAGVSQSPSNKVTEKGKDVELRCDPISGHTALYWYRQSLGQGLEFLIYFQGNSAPDKSGLPSDRFSAERTGGSVSTLTIQRTQQEDSAVYLCASSSPNPDSMSFFGPGTRLTVL.

This clone was observed once. The J gene is TRBJ1-3, the V gene TRBV10-2, with D possibly matching TRBD1 (5 bases). In germline, CDR1 is WSHSY, CDR2 SAAADI. V was cut by 10 bases and J by 3 bases, with 16 bases left in between. The CDR3 consists of 14 residues. The CDR3, as DNA: TGCGCCACCATGATCAGGGATCGTGGAAACACCATATATTTT. Amino acid sequence: CATMIRDRGNTIYF.

The chain employs TRBV11-2 and TRBJ1-2; D not certain. CDR3 length equals 14 residues. Germline V gene data show CDR1 as SGHAT and CDR2 as FQNNGV. Trimming pared 5 bases from V and 3 bases from J, leaving 13 bases between. CDR3 nucleotide sequence: TGTGCCAGCAGCAAGTCCCGTGAGCACTATGGCTACACCTTC. Encoded protein: CASSKSREHYGYTF.

This clone was observed a single time. The chain employs TRBV12-5 and TRBJ1-2, with D perhaps matching TRBD1 (5 bases). Trimming stripped 2 bases from V and 12 bases from J, with 13 bases between. Per germline, CDR1 LGHNT and CDR2 FRNRAP. This CDR3 has 12 residues. The CDR3 nucleotides read TGTGCTAGTGGTTTGTTTCCACGGACACACACCTTC. Its translation: CASGLFPRTHTF.

J is TRBJ2-1 and V is TRBV20-1, with TRBD2 identical over 7 bases. There are 10 residues in the CDR3. The germline V gene has CDR1 DFQATT and CDR2 SNEGSKA (reference sequence). The V gene end was trimmed by 5 bases and the J gene end by 9 bases; junction bases not matched to a gene: 1. CDR3 protein: CSARGVEQFF. The CDR3 DNA reads TGCAGTGCTCGGGGGGTTGAGCAGTTCTTC.

The V gene is TRBV2, the J gene TRBJ2-2; D is unresolved. CDR1 is SNHLY and CDR2 is FYNNEI in the germline V gene. The CDR3 loop spans 13 amino acids. V gave up 4 bases and J gave up 0 bases, with 3 bases separating them. Here the CDR3 reads CASSAPNTGELFF. The CDR3 DNA is TGTGCCAGCAGTGCACCGAACACCGGGGAGCTGTTTTTT.

The V gene is TRBV2, the J gene TRBJ2-2; D unclear. CDR1 is SNHLY and CDR2 is FYNNEI in the germline V gene. V dropped 5 bases and J dropped 1 base, with 5 bases sitting between them. CDR3 size: 13 residues. The CDR3: CASSIENTGELFF. The CDR3 DNA sequence: TGTGCCAGCAGTATAGAGAACACCGGGGAGCTGTTTTTT.

Only a few counts were recorded for this clone. This sequence joins TRBV4-2 and TRBJ2-1; 7 positions agree with TRBD2. The germline V gene has CDR1 LGHNA and CDR2 YNFKEQ. J was trimmed by 10 bases and V by 1 base; bases with no gene match: 7. The CDR3 consists of 14 residues. The CDR3 sequence: CASSQGLGGLEQFF. The CDR3 DNA sequence: TGTGCCAGCAGCCAAGGTCTCGGGGGACTAGAGCAGTTCTTC.

This chain joins TRBV6-5 and TRBJ2-1; either TRBD1 or TRBD2 may supply D (5 bases each). CDR1 is MNHEY and CDR2 is SVGAGI in the germline V gene. This CDR3 spans 14 amino acids. With 10 bases removed from V and 5 bases from J, the gap between germline ends came to 18 bases. The CDR3 here is CAKPDGTTNNEQFF. In DNA, the CDR3 is TGTGCCAAACCAGACGGGACCACCAACAATGAGCAGTTCTTC.

This sequence joins TRBV12-3 or TRBV12-4 and TRBJ1-1; the D gene is possibly TRBD1 (6 bases). The CDR3 spans 13 residues. With 2 bases removed from V and 10 bases from J, the gap between germline ends came to 14 bases. The CDR3 nucleotides are TGTGCCAGCAGTTTAAAGGGGGGTTGGATAGCTTTCTTT. Translating it yields CASSLKGGWIAFF.

The rearrangement links TRBV6-6 to TRBJ2-5; D possibly corresponds to TRBD1 (5 bases). CDR3 length equals 14 residues. From germline, CDR1 is MNHNY and CDR2 SVGAGI (reference sequence). V gave up 2 bases and J gave up 1 base, with 8 bases separating them. The CDR3 DNA is TGTGCCAGCAGTTACACAGGCACCCAAGAGACCCAGTACTTC. Protein product: CASSYTGTQETQYF.

The chain employs TRBV6-4 and TRBJ2-3, with D possibly TRBD2 on 6 matching bases. Trimming shortened V by 8 bases and J by 2 bases, and 20 bases separated the two germline ends. The CDR3 has 16 residues. The germline V gene encodes CDR1 MRHNA and CDR2 SNTAGT. CDR3 in amino acids: CASRGLTRSITDTQYF. CDR3 sequence (DNA): TGTGCCAGCCGTGGACTAACCCGTAGTATCACAGATACGCAGTATTTT.

This clone was counted a few times. The V gene is TRBV15, the J gene TRBJ1-2; 8 bases agree with TRBD1. The junction had 9 bases not matched to a gene; V was cut back by 9 bases and J by 0 bases. CDR1 and CDR2 (germline): LNHNV, YYDKDF (reference sequence). The CDR3 totals 15 residues. CDR3 nucleotides: TGTGCCACTAGGACAGGGTCTCCCCCTAACTATGGCTACACCTTC. Translated, it gives CATRTGSPPNYGYTF.

This clone has only one observation. The V and J genes are TRBV5-1 and TRBJ2-3, with 7 positions matching TRBD2. The CDR3 length is 16 residues. V shed 0 bases and J 2 bases; nucleotides not matched to a gene: 6. The germline CDR1 and CDR2 sequences are SGHRS and YFSETQ. The CDR3 DNA reads as TGCGCCAGCAGCTTGGGGCCAGCGGGGACCACAGATACGCAGTATTTT. Protein: CASSLGPAGTTDTQYF. Combining the CDR3 with reference TRBV5-1 and TRBJ2-3 gives the whole variable domain KAGVTQTPRYLIKTRGQQVTLSCSPISGHRSVSWYQQTPGQGLQFLFEYFSETQRNKGNFPGRFSGRQFSNSRSEMNVSTLELGDSALYLCASSLGPAGTTDTQYFGPGTRLTVL.

The chain uses TRBV18 and TRBJ2-1; D tentatively fits TRBD1 or TRBD2 (5 bases each). Trimming removed 3 bases from V and 10 bases from J, with 22 bases in between. From germline, CDR1 is KGHSH and CDR2 LQKENI. This CDR3 region has 16 residues. The chain's CDR3 is CASSPVGDWGKGEQFF. CDR3 nucleotides: TGTGCCAGCTCACCGGTGGGAGATTGGGGGAAAGGGGAGCAGTTCTTC.

The chain has TRBV28 and TRBJ2-2, with D unclear. The germline V gene encodes CDR1 MDHEN and CDR2 SYDVKM. This CDR3 is built from 14 residues. V lost 6 bases, J lost 8 bases, and 16 bases lay in between. Here the CDR3 reads CASRILGAGGELFF. The CDR3 nucleotides are TGTGCCAGCAGAATATTAGGAGCCGGAGGGGAGCTGTTTTTT.

The rearrangement uses TRBV11-3 and TRBJ1-1, with D hard to call. Germline CDR1 SGHNT, CDR2 YENEEA. The CDR3 runs to 13 residues. Deletions cut 5 bases from V and 8 bases from J, with 15 bases between. CDR3 nucleotides: TGTGCCAGCAGCCGTCGGGATTGGGGAGAAGCTTTCTTT. It yields the protein CASSRRDWGEAFF.

V and J are TRBV9 and TRBJ1-1, with a possible D match to TRBD1 (5 bases). This CDR3 has 14 amino acids. CDR1 SGDLS and CDR2 YYNGEE come from the germline V gene. Between the trimmed V and J ends, which lost 4 bases and 5 bases, there was a span of 15 bases. The DNA of the CDR3 is TGTGCCAGCAGCCCGGGGGGGATGAGGACTGAAGCTTTCTTT. Its protein is CASSPGGMRTEAFF.

V and J are TRBV7-8 and TRBJ2-7; the match to TRBD1 covers 8 bases. CDR3 length: 16 amino acids. The V gene's germline CDR1 is SGHVS and CDR2 FQNEAQ. V lost 2 bases and J lost 0; bases outside the gene matches: 6. The chain's CDR3 is CASSLSGTGSSYEQYF. The CDR3 bases are TGTGCCAGCAGCTTATCCGGGACAGGAAGCTCCTACGAGCAGTACTTC.

The chain recombines TRBV11-2 with TRBJ2-1; the D is unclear. Germline V CDR1 and CDR2: SGHAT, FQNNGV. V lost 3 bases to trimming and J lost 9 bases, with 18 bases between them. This CDR3 has 15 residues. The CDR3 DNA sequence: TGTGCCAGCAGCTTTTTCCCCTCGGCGTGGGCTGAGCAGTTCTTC. This codes for CASSFFPSAWAEQFF.